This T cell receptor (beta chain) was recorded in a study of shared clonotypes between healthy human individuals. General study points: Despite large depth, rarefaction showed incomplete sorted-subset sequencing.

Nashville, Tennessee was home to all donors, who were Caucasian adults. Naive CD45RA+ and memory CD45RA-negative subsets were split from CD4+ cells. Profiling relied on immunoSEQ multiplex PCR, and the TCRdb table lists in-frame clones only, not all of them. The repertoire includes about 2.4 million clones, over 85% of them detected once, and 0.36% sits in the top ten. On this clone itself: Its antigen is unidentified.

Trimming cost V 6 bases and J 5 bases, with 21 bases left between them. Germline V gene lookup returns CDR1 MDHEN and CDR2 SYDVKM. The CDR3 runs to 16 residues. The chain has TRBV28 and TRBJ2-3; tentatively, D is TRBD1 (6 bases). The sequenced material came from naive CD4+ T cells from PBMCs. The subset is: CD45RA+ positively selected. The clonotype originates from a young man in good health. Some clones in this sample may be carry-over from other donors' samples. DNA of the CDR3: TGTGCCAGCAGGGATGGACCCTTAAGGGGACAAGATACGCAGTATTTT. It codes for CASRDGPLRGQDTQYF.